This T cell receptor beta chain stems from a study of cytomegalovirus exposure and HLA in healthy donors. Germline V gene sequence: CDR1 MDHEN, CDR2 SYDVKM. Germline trimming cut 1 base from V and 7 bases from J; bases unmatched to any gene: 20. CDR3 size: 22 residues. In the PCR, 60 Vbeta and 13 Jbeta primers were used. The protocol was immunoSEQ multiplex PCR, while the TCRdb copy is restricted to in-frame clones and leaves out a portion. The sample includes about 210,000 clones, around four fifths of them seen just once. Sequences were obtained from PBMCs. The clonotype comes from a woman aged 45-60 years in good health and CMV-seropositive. The V call is TRBV28, the J call TRBJ1-6; 12 bases are a match to TRBD1. CDR3 coding DNA: TGTGCCAGCAGTTTATTTGTGGGACAGGGGGCGAAATCCACGGGGATAAATTCACCCCTCCACTTT. Translation: CASSLFVGQGAKSTGINSPLHF.